The T cell receptor (beta chain) described here comes from a study of cytomegalovirus exposure and HLA in healthy donors. The study, taken as a whole, reports: When analyzed later, a missense DCLRE1C variant was found to be linked to TCR beta V- and J-gene trimming.

This clone appeared a single time. Its antigen remains unknown. The PCR ran on 60 Vbeta and 13 Jbeta primers. Sequenced by immunoSEQ multiplex PCR; TCRdb stores in-frame clones only, minus some. The table has 95,000 to 100,000 clones, approximately 74% seen once; the top ten hold approximately 2%. There are 15 residues in the CDR3. Germline CDR1 is MNHEY and CDR2 is SVGAGI. V lost 0 bases and J lost 3, with 11 bases in between. Sample: PBMCs. This chain links TRBV6-5 with TRBJ2-5; D may be TRBD1 (5 bases). This clonotype was obtained from a woman in her forties in good health and CMV-seronegative. CDR3: CASSYSKGPEETQYF. DNA for the CDR3: TGTGCCAGCAGTTACTCGAAGGGGCCCGAAGAGACCCAGTACTTC.